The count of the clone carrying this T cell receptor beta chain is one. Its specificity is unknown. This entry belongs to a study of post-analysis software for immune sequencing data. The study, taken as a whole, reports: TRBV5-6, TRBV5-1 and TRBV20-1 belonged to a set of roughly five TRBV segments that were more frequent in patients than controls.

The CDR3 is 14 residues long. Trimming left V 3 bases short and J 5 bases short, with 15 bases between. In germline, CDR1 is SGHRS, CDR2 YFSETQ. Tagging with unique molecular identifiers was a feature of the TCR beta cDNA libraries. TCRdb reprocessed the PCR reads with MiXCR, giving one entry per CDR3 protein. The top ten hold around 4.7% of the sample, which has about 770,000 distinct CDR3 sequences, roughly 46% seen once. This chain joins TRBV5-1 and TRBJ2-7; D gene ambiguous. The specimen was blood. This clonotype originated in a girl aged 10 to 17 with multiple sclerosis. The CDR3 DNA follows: TGCGCCAGCAGCTGGAAGGGTCCACAAAACGAGCAGTACTTC. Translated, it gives CASSWKGPQNEQYF.